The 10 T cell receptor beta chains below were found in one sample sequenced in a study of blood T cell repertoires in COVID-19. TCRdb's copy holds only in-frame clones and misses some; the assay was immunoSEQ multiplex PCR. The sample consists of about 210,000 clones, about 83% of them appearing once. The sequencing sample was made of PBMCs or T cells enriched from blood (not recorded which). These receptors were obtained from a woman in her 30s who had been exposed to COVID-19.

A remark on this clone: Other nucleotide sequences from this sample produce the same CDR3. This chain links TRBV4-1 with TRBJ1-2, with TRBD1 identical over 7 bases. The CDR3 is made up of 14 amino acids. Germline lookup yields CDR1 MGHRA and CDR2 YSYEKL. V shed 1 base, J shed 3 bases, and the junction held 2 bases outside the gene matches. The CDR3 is CASSQADRDYGYTF. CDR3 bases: TGCGCCAGCAGCCAAGCTGACAGGGACTATGGCTACACCTTC.

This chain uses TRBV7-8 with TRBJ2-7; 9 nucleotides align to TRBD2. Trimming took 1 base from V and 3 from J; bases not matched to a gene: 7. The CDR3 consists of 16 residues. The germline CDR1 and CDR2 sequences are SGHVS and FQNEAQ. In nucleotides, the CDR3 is TGTGCCAGCAGCTTAGTTCCTAGCGGGGTTATCTACGAGCAGTACTTC. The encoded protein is CASSLVPSGVIYEQYF.

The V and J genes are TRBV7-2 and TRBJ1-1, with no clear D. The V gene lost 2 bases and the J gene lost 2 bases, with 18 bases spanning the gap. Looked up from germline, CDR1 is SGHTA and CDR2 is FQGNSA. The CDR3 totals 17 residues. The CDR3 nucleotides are TGTGCCAGCAGCTTAAGGCCCATTATACGGGTAAACACTGAAGCTTTCTTT. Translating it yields CASSLRPIIRVNTEAFF.

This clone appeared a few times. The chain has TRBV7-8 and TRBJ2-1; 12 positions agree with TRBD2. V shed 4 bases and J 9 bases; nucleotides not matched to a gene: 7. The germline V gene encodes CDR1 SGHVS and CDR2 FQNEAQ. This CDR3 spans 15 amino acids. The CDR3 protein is CASSSLAGGPREQFF. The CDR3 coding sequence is TGTGCCAGCAGCTCCCTAGCGGGGGGGCCACGTGAGCAGTTCTTC.

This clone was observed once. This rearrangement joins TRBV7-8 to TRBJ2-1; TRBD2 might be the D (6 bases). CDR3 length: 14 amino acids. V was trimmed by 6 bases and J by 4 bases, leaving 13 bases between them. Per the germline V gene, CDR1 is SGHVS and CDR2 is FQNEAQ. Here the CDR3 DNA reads TGTGCCAGCAGGGCCGGGGGAGCATACAATGAGCAGTTCTTC. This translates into CASRAGGAYNEQFF.

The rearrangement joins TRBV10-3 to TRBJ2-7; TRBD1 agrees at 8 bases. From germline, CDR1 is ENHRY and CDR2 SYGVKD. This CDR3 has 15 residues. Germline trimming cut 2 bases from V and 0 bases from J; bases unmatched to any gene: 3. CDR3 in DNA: TGTGCCATCAGTGAGGGGACAGGCCTCTCCTACGAGCAGTACTTC. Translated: CAISEGTGLSYEQYF.

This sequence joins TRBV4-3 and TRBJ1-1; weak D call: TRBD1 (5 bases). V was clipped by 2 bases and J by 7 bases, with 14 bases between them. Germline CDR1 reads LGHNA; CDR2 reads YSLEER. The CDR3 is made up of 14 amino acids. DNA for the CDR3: TGCGCCAGCAGCCAACGGCTCCAGGGTGGTGAAGCTTTCTTT. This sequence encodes CASSQRLQGGEAFF.

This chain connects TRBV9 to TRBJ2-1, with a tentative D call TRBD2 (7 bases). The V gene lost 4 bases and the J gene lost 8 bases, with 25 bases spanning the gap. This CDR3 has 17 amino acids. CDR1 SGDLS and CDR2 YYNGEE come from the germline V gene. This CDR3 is CASSTRGSWGGIDEQFF. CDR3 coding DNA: TGTGCCAGCAGCACCAGAGGGTCCTGGGGGGGCATAGATGAGCAGTTCTTC.

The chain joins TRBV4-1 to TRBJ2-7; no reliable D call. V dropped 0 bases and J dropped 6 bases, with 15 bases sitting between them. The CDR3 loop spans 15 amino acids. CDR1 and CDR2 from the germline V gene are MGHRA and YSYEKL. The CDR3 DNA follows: TGCGCCAGCAGCCAAGATTCCCTAGACGATCTCGAGCAGTACTTC. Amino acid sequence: CASSQDSLDDLEQYF.

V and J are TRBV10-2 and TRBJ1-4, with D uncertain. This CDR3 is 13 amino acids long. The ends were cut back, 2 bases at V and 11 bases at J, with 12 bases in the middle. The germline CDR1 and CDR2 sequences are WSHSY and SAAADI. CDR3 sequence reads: CASSEGSVRKLFF. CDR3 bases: TGCGCCAGCAGTGAGGGGAGCGTAAGGAAACTGTTTTTT.